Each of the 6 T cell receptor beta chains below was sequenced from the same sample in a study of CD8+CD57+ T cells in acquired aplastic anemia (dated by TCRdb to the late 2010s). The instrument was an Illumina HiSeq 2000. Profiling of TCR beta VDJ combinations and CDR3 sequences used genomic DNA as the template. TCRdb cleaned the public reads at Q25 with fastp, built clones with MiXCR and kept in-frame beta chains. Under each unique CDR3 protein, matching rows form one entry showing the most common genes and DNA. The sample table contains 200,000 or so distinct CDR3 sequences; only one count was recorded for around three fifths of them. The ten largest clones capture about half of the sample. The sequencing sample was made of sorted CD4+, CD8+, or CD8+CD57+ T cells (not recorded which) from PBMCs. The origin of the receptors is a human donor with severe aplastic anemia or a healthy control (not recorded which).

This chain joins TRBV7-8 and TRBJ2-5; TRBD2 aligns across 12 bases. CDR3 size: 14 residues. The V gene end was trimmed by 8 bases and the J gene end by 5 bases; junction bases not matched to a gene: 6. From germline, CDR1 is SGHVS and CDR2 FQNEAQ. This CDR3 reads CASAALAGGETQYF. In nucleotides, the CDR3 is TGTGCCAGCGCCGCTCTAGCGGGGGGGGAGACCCAGTACTTC.

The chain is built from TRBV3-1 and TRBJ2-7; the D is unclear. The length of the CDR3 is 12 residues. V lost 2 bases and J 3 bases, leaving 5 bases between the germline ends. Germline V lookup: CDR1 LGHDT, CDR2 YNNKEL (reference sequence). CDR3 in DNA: TGTGCCAGCAGCCAATATGGCTACGAGCAGTACTTC. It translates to CASSQYGYEQYF.

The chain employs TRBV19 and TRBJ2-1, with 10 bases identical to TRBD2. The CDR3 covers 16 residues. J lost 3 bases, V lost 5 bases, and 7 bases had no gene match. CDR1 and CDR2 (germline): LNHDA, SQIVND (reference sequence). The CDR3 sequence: CASSLIAGGLYNEQFF. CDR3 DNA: TGTGCCAGTAGTCTCATAGCGGGAGGTCTCTACAATGAGCAGTTCTTC.

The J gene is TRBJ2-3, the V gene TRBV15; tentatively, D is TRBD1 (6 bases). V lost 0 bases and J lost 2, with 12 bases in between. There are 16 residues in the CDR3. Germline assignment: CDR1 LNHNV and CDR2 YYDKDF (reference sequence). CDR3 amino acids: CATSRDPGQITDTQYF. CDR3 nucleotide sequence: TGTGCCACCAGCAGAGATCCTGGACAGATCACAGATACGCAGTATTTT.

CDR3 sequence reads: CASSRGANTDTQYF. CDR3 DNA: TGTGCCAGCAGCAGGGGAGCGAATACAGATACGCAGTATTTT. J is TRBJ2-3 and V is TRBV7-9; D may match TRBD1 or TRBD2 (5 bases each). Germline CDR1 and CDR2: SEHNR and FQNEAQ (reference sequence). The germline V and J ends were trimmed by 5 bases and 3 bases, with 12 bases remaining between them. The CDR3 sequence is 14 residues long.

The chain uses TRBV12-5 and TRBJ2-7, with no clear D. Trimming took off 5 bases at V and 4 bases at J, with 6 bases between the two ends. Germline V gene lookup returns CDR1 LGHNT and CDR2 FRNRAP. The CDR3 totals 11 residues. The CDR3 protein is CASGPGYEQYF. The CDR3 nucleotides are TGTGCTAGTGGTCCCGGGTACGAGCAGTACTTC.